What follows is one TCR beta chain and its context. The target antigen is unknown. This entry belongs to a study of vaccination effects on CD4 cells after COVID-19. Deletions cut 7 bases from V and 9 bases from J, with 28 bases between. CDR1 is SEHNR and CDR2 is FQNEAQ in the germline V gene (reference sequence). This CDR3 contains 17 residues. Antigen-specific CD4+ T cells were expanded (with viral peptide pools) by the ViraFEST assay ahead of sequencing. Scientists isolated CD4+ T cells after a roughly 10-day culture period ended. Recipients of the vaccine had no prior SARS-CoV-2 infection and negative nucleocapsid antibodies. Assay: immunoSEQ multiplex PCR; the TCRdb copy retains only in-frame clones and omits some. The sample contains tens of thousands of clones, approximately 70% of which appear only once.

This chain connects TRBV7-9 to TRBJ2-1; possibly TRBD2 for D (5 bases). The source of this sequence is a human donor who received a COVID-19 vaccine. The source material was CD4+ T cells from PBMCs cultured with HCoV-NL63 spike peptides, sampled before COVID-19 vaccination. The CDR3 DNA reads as TGTGCCAGCACCCTCCCCCTTCTAGCCCCCTTGAGTGGTGAGCAGTTCTTC. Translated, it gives CASTLPLLAPLSGEQFF.